This paragraph reports one T cell receptor (beta chain). This sample stems from a study of a mutant IDH1 vaccine in newly diagnosed glioma. The protocol was immunoSEQ multiplex PCR, while the TCRdb copy is restricted to in-frame clones and leaves out a portion. The sample shows about 21,000 clones, over 75% of them seen only once. V trimming: 6 bases; J trimming: 4 bases; junction bases outside the gene matches: 8. Germline loops: CDR1 LNHDA, CDR2 SQIVND (reference sequence). CDR3 length: 14 residues. Time point defined: baseline, week 1 (first vaccination visit). The treatment is: pre-vaccination baseline after standard-of-care therapy.

Material: PBMCs, obtained from a glioma patient treated with radiotherapy, temozolomide or both. This sequence originates from a man aged 35-49 years with glioma. The chain employs TRBV19 and TRBJ2-5; 7 bases agree with TRBD1. The CDR3 reads CASSTTGTGETQYF. The CDR3 DNA is TGTGCCAGTAGCACGACAGGGACGGGAGAGACCCAGTACTTC.